Shown below are 4 T cell receptor beta chains from a single sample sequenced in a study of blood T cell repertoires in COVID-19. TCRdb's table, derived via immunoSEQ multiplex PCR, lists solely in-frame clones and lacks some. The sample lists roughly 150,000 clones; more than 65% were seen once. The specimen was peripheral blood. These receptors were taken from a man aged 65 to 79 with active or convalescent COVID-19.

J is TRBJ2-7 and V is TRBV15; 7 positions agree with TRBD2. Germline V gene sequence: CDR1 LNHNV, CDR2 YYDKDF (reference sequence). J lost 3 bases, V lost 4 bases, and 6 bases had no gene match. This CDR3 region has 14 residues. Here the CDR3 reads CATSNGGGSYEQYF. The CDR3 DNA reads TGTGCCACCAGCAATGGGGGAGGGAGCTACGAGCAGTACTTC.

J is TRBJ2-7 and V is TRBV6-2 or TRBV6-3; 11 bases match TRBD2. Unmatched junction bases numbered 4, after V lost 2 bases and J lost 10 bases. Germline V lookup: CDR1 MNHEY, CDR2 SVGEGT. The length of the CDR3 is 13 residues. CDR3 nucleotides: TGTGCCAGCAGTTACCTAGCGGGGGGCTCCCAGTACTTC. Amino acid sequence: CASSYLAGGSQYF.

The chain is built from TRBV28 and TRBJ2-5, with 10 bases matching TRBD2. Germline CDR1 MDHEN, CDR2 SYDVKM. The V and J ends lost 6 bases and 4 bases, in that order; junction bases with no gene match: 11. The CDR3 extends over 16 amino acids. The CDR3 reads CASSPSGRATGETQYF. In nucleotides, the CDR3 is TGTGCCAGCAGCCCCAGCGGGAGGGCTACGGGAGAGACCCAGTACTTC.

The chain has TRBV2 and TRBJ1-1; tentatively, D is TRBD1 (6 bases). The CDR3 loop spans 14 amino acids. Germline V gene sequence: CDR1 SNHLY, CDR2 FYNNEI. V lost 4 bases and J 5 bases, leaving 14 bases between the germline ends. CDR3 bases: TGTGCCAGCAGTGCGACAGGCCTGGGGACTGAAGCTTTCTTT. Encoded protein: CASSATGLGTEAFF. Full variable domain (outside the CDR3, taken from reference TRBV2 and TRBJ1-1): EPEVTQTPSHQVTQMGQEVILRCVPISNHLYFYWYRQILGQKVEFLVSFYNNEISEKSEIFDDQFSVERPDGSNFTLKIRSTKLEDSAMYFCASSATGLGTEAFFGQGTRLTVV.